This T cell receptor beta chain was documented in a study of regulatory T cells in long-lasting Graves disease (dated by TCRdb to the early 2020s). In the study overall: Persistent Graves' disease meant more than 5 years of antithyroid drug treatment with TSH receptor autoantibodies that stayed positive. On average, persistent Graves' disease patients in the clinical cohort had been on antithyroid drugs for eight to twelve years. The study was conducted in China and was registered as a clinical trial. A total of around 33 samples were covered by TCR sequencing, comprising approximately 13 persistent and some 20 newly diagnosed Graves' disease patients. Peripheral blood TCR sequencing and RNA sequencing compared persistent Graves' disease patients with newly diagnosed Graves' disease patients. The research as a whole found: TRBV28, TRBJ1-2 and TRBJ2-5 were preferentially used in persistent disease, while TRBV20-1 and TRBJ2-1 were favored in newly diagnosed disease. Sequencing and analysis were restricted to the TCR beta chain. Patients with persistent disease shared more public clonotypes (around 2,700) than newly diagnosed patients did (966). Compared with newly diagnosed patients, persistent Graves' disease patients had lower TCR Shannon entropy and fewer highly expanded clones, which suggests clonal expansion. The small sample size was acknowledged by the authors as a limitation that may reduce accuracy. Only peripheral blood was studied, because thyroid tissue, the primary lesion, was inaccessible.

Interpreted using the paper, the time point label stands for: persistent/refractory GD, antithyroid drugs over 5 years with positive TRAb. RNA was extracted from PBMCs in TRIzol for both TCR sequencing and RNA sequencing. The diagnosis of Graves' disease was made according to American Thyroid Association guidelines. Recruitment of patients was carried out at an endocrinology department in Xi'an, China. Each patient gave approximately 9.7 milliliters of peripheral blood, collected in an EDTA anticoagulant tube. Ficoll Paque Plus density gradient separation was used to isolate PBMCs, and no additional T cell sorting was done. An Agilent 2100 Bioanalyzer and agarose gel were used to check RNA quality, and a NanoDrop 2000 was used to measure RNA concentration. The CDR1 and CDR2 encoded by the germline V gene are SNHLY and FYNNEI. V has 3 bases trimmed and J has 5 bases trimmed; junction bases matching no gene number 3. Its CDR3 holds 14 amino acids, cysteine through phenylalanine. Just the 42-base CDR3 DNA is kept, in frame starting at base 1.

This clonotype was picked up many times. The specificity of this receptor is unknown. It has no much larger one-base neighbor in the sample; base qualities were not kept. The method behind the library was multiplex PCR. The run used an Illumina HiSeq 4000. TCR beta libraries were built with iRepertoire HTBI primers and Arm-PCR amplification of CDR3 regions. Before sequencing, the PCR products underwent gel purification. Turning to the authors' computational methods: Gene usage analysis of CDR3 amino acid clonotypes relied on the approximately 60 TRBV and 14 TRBJ segments identified across samples. COPE and FqMerger were used to merge the filtered high-quality paired reads into contigs. BLAST was used to align contigs to IMGT TRBV, TRBD and TRBJ reference genes, with CDR3 defined following IMGT. Any clonotype with a frequency above 0.1% was counted as a highly expanded clone. Repertoire diversity was measured by Shannon entropy, and V-J evenness by the Gini coefficient. Public clonotypes were defined as clonotypes shared by more than one individual. The raw public reads went through TCRdb reprocessing: fastp at Q25, MiXCR clone calling, in-frame beta chains kept. Entries are consolidated by CDR3 protein sequence, retaining the most common genes and DNA. TCRdb's processing, not the authors', yielded these V and J calls. The sample table contains 700,000 or so distinct CDR3 sequences; only one count was recorded for 25% to 30% of them. The top ten clonotypes cover 35% to 55% of the sample.

This clonotype originated in a female donor with Graves disease. The starting material was peripheral blood mononuclear cells (PBMCs), obtained when the disease was refractory, from a patient treated with antithyroid drugs. The chain is assembled from TRBV2 and TRBJ1-1; TRBD1 aligns with 10 central bases. The CDR3 region reads CASSEWGQGTEAFF. The nucleotide sequence reads as follows: TGTGCCAGCAGTGAGTGGGGACAGGGGACTGAAGCTTTCTTT.